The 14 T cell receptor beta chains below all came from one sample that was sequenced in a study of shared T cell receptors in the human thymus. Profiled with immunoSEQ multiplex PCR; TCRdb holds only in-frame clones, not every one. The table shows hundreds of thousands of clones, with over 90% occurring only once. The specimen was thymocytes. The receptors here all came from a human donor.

CDR3 nucleotides: TGTGCCAGCAGCTTCGTGGGTCAGCGGGAGAGAGAGACCCAGTACTTC. Translation gives CASSFVGQRERETQYF. The V gene is TRBV7-2, the J gene TRBJ2-5; 8 bases align to TRBD2. Germline V gene data show CDR1 as SGHTA and CDR2 as FQGNSA. The CDR3 has 16 amino acids. V gave up 3 bases and J gave up 4 bases; unmatched junction bases: 10.

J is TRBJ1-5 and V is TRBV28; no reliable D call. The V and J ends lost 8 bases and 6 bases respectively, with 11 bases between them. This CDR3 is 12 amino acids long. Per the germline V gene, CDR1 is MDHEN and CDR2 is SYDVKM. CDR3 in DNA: TGTGCCAGCTCGGAGGGAAGTCAGCCCCAGCATTTT. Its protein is CASSEGSQPQHF. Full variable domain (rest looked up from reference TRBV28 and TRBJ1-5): DVKVTQSSRYLVKRTGEKVFLECVQDMDHENMFWYRQDPGLGLRLIYFSYDVKMKEKGDIPEGYSVSREKKERFSLILESASTNQTSMYLCASSEGSQPQHFGDGTRLSIL.

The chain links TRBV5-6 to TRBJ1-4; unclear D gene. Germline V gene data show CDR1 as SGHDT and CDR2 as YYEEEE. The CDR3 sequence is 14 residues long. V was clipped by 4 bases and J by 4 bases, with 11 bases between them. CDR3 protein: CASSRTKVNEKLFF. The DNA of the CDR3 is TGTGCCAGCAGCCGGACGAAGGTTAATGAAAAACTGTTTTTT.

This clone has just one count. DNA for the CDR3: TGTGCCAGCAGGGGTGAGAGCTCTGGAAACACCATATATTTT. Amino acids: CASRGESSGNTIYF. The rearrangement uses TRBV14 and TRBJ1-3; no definite D call. Trimming left V 6 bases short and J 0 bases short, with 9 bases between. Germline CDR1 and CDR2: SGHDN and FVKESK. CDR3 length: 14 residues.

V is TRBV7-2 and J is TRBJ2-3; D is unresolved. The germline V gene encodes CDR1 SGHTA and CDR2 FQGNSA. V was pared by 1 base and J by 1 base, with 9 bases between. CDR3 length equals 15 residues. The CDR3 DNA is TGTGCCAGCAGCTTAGTAGGGCCAGGCACAGATACGCAGTATTTT. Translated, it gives CASSLVGPGTDTQYF.

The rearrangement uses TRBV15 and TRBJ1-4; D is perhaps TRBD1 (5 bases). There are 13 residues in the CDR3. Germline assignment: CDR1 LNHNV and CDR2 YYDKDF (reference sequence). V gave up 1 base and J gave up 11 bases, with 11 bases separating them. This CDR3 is CATSRVAGIKLFF. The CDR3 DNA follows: TGTGCCACCAGCAGAGTGGCAGGGATTAAACTGTTTTTT.

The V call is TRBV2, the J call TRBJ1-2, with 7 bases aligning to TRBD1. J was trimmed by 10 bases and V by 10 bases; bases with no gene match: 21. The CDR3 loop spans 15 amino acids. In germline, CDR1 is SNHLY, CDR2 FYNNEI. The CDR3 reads CATKRGQASCSFYTF. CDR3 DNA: TGTGCCACGAAGAGGGGGCAGGCCTCTTGCTCGTTCTACACCTTC. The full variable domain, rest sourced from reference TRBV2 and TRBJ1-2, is EPEVTQTPSHQVTQMGQEVILRCVPISNHLYFYWYRQILGQKVEFLVSFYNNEISEKSEIFDDQFSVERPDGSNFTLKIRSTKLEDSAMYFCATKRGQASCSFYTFGSGTRLTVV.

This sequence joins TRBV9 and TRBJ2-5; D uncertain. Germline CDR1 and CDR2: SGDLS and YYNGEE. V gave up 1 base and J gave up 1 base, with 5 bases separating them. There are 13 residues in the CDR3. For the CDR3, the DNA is TGTGCCAGCAGCGTAATGGCCCAAGAGACCCAGTACTTC. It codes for CASSVMAQETQYF.

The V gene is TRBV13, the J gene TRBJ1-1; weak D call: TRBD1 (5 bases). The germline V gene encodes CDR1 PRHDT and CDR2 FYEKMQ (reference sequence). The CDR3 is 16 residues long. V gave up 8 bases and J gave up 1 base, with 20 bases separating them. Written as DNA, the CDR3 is TGTGCCAGCGGGCCCCCGCGGGGGGAACAGAACACTGAAGCTTTCTTT. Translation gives CASGPPRGEQNTEAFF.

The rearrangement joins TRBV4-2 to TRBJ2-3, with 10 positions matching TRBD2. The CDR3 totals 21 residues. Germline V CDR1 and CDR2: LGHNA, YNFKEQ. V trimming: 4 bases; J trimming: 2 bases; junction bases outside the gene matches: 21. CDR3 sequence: CASSRRLRPSPSGRATDTQYF. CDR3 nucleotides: TGTGCCAGCAGCCGCCGACTCCGCCCGTCCCCCAGCGGGAGGGCCACAGATACGCAGTATTTT.

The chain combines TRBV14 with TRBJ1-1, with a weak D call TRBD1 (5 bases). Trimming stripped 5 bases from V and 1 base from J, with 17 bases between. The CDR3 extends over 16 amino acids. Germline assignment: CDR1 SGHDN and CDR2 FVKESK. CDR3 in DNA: TGTGCCAGCAGCTTACTCAGTGGTGGGGGGAACACTGAAGCTTTCTTT. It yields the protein CASSLLSGGGNTEAFF.

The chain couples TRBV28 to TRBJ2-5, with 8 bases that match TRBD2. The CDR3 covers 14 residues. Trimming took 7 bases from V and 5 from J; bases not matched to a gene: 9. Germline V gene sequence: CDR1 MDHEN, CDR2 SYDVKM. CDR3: CASTSGGVSETQYF. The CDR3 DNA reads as TGTGCCAGCACCTCGGGAGGGGTTTCGGAGACCCAGTACTTC.

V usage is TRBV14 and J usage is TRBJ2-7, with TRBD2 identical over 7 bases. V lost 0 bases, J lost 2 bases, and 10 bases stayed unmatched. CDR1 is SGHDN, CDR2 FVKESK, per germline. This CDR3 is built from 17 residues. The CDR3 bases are TGTGCCAGCAGCCAAGACGCTCTGGGGGGGACTACCTACGAGCAGTACTTC. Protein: CASSQDALGGTTYEQYF.

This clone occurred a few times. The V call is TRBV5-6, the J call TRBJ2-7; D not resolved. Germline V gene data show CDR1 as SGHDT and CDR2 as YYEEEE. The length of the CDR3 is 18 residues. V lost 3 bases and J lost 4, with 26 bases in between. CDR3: CASSSGTFFLPKVYEQYF. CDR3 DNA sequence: TGTGCCAGCAGCTCCGGAACTTTTTTCCTCCCAAAAGTTTACGAGCAGTACTTC.